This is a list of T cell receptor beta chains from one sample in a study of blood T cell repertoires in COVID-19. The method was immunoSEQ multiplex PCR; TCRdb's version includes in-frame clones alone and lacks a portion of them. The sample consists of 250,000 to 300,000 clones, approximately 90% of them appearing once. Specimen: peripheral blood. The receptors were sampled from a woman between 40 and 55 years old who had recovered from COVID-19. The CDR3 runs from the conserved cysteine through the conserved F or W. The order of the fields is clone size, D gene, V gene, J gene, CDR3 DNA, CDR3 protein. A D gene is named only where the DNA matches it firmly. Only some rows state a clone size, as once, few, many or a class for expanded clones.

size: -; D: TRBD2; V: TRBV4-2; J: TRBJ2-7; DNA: TGTGCCAGCAGCCAAGGACTAGCGGGGGCCTACGAGCAGTACTTC; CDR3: CASSQGLAGAYEQYF
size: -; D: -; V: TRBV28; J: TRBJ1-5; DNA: TGTGCCAGCAGTTTGGCAGTCCGGAGGCAGCCCCAGCATTTT; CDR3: CASSLAVRRQPQHF
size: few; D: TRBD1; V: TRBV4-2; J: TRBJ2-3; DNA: TGTGCCAGCAGCCAAGGGGGACAGGGTGGCACAGATACGCAGTATTTT; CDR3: CASSQGGQGGTDTQYF
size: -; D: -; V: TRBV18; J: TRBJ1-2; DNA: TGTGCCAGCTCACCACCGGGCAGAAACCACTATGGCTACACCTTC; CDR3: CASSPPGRNHYGYTF
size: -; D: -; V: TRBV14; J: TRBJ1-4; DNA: TGTGCCAGCAGCCAAGCCGGAAAACTGTTTTTT; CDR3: CASSQAGKLFF
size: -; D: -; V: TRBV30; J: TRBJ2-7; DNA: TGTGCCTGGAACGGGGGAGGCCTTAGCGAGCAGTACTTC; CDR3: CAWNGGGLSEQYF
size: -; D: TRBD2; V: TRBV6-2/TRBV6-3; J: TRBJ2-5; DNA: TGTGCCAGCAGTTACCGGACTAGCGGGAGCCGTTGGGAGACCCAGTACTTC; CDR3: CASSYRTSGSRWETQYF
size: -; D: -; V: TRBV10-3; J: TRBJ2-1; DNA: TGTGCCATCACCCACTCGGGCGCAGGAGGCAATGAGCAGTTCTTC; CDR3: CAITHSGAGGNEQFF
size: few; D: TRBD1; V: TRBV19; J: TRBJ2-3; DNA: TGTGCCAGTAGTCCTCAGGGGGCAGATACGCAGTATTTT; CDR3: CASSPQGADTQYF
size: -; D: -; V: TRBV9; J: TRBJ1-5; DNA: TGTGCCAGCAGCGCCACCGGGGGGCCTAATCAGCCCCAGCATTTT; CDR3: CASSATGGPNQPQHF
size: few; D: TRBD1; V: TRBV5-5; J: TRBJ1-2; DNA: TGTGCCAGCAGCCAACCCACAGGGGCCTATGGCTACACCTTC; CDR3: CASSQPTGAYGYTF
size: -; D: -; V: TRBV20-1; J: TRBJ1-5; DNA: TGCAGTGCCAGTCCGACAGGCGGCAATCAGCCCCAGCATTTT; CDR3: CSASPTGGNQPQHF
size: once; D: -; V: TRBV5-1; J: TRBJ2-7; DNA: TGCGCCAGCAGCTGGGACAACCCCGGAGCCGAGCAGTACTTC; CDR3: CASSWDNPGAEQYF
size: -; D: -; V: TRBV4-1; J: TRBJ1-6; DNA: TGCGCCAGCAGCCCGATCATCGGGAGGGGCCGCTCCTATAATTCACCCCTCCACTTT; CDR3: CASSPIIGRGRSYNSPLHF
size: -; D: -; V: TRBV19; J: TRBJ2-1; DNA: TGTGCCAGTAGTGGCGGACAGAAAAACAATGAGCAGTTCTTC; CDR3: CASSGGQKNNEQFF
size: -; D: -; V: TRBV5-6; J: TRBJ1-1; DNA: TGTGCCAGCAGCTTGGCCAGGGGCAGAAGGAACACTGAAGCTTTCTTT; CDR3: CASSLARGRRNTEAFF
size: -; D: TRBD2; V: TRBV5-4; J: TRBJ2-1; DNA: TGTGCCAGCAGCTGGTCGGGACTAGCGGGGGACAATGAGCAGTTCTTC; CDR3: CASSWSGLAGDNEQFF
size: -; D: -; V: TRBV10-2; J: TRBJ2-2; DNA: TGCGCCAGCACCCCCCGGCCCCCAGCGCAGAACACCGGGGAGCTGTTTTTT; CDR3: CASTPRPPAQNTGELFF
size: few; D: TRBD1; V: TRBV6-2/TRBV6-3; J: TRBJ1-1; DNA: TGTGCCAGCAGTCCCGGACAGGGTGGATGGACTGAAGCTTTCTTT; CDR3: CASSPGQGGWTEAFF
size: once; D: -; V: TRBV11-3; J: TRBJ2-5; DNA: TGTGCCAGCAGCAGCCGGGACATGTCCCCAGAGACCCAGTACTTC; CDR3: CASSSRDMSPETQYF
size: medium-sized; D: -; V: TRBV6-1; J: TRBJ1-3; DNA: TGTGCCAGCAGTGAAGGGCAGGCTGCCGACACCATATATTTT; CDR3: CASSEGQAADTIYF
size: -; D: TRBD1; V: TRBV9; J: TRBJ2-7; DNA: TGTGCCAGCAGCGTAGGGGCAGGGGGCGTCCACGAGCAGTACTTC; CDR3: CASSVGAGGVHEQYF
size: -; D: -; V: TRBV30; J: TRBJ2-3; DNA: TGTGCCTGGAGTGTACAGGGCGGCTCGTCAGATACGCAGTATTTT; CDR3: CAWSVQGGSSDTQYF
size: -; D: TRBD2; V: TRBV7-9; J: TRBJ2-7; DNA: TGTGCCAGCAGCTTAGAGGCCGGACTAGCCCCCTCCTACGAGCAGTACTTC; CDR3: CASSLEAGLAPSYEQYF
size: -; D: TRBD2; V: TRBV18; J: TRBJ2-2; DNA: TGTGCCAGCTCACCAGGTAGCGGGTCCACCGGGGAGCTGTTTTTT; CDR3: CASSPGSGSTGELFF
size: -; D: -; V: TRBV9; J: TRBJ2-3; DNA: TGTGCCAGCAGCGTAGGCGCGGGGAGCACAGATACGCAGTATTTT; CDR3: CASSVGAGSTDTQYF
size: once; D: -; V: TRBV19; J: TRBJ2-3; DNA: TGTGCCACCTCCGCAGGGGGGAGCACAGATACGCAGTATTTT; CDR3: CATSAGGSTDTQYF
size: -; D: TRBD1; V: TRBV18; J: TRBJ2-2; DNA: TGTGCCAGCTCACCACCCGGGACAGGGGTTGGAACCGGGGAGCTGTTTTTT; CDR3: CASSPPGTGVGTGELFF
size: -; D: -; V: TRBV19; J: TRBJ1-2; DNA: TGTGCCAGCGCTGGACAACTTAACTATGGCTACACCTTC; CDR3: CASAGQLNYGYTF
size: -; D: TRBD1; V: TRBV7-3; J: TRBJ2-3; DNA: TGTGCCAGCAGCTTCTCCCGGACAGGGGGAGCAGATACGCAGTATTTT; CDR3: CASSFSRTGGADTQYF
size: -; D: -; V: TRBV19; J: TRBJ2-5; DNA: TGTGCCAGTAGTAGCCCCCAGGAGACCCAGTACTTC; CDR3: CASSSPQETQYF
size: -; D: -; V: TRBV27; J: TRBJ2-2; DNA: TGTGCCACCAAGGGGGGGTCGAACACCGGGGAGCTGTTTTTT; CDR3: CATKGGSNTGELFF
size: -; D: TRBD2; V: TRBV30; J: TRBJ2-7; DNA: TGTGCCTGGACCCAAGGGACTAGCGGCGAGCAGTACTTC; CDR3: CAWTQGTSGEQYF
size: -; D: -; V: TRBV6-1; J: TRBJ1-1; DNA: TGTGCCAGCAGTGAAGGCCCCCCCACAGGCAGCCACCTTGTCTTT; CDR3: CASSEGPPTGSHLVF
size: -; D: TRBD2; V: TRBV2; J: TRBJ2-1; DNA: TGTGCCAGCAACTCCGGGACTAGCGGTTACAATGAGCAGTTCTTC; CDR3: CASNSGTSGYNEQFF
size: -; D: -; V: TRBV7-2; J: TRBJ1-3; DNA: TGTGCCAGCAGCCCCGGGCAGGGGGGAAACACCATATATTTT; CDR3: CASSPGQGGNTIYF
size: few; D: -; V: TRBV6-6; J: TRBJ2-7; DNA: TGTGCCAGCAGCCGCGGGGACAGATTCTACGAGCAGTACTTC; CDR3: CASSRGDRFYEQYF
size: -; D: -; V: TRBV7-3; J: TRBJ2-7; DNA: TGTGCCAGCAGCCCCCCGTCCGGCGGCGAGCAGTACTTC; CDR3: CASSPPSGGEQYF
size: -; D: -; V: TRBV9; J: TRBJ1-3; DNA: TGTGCCAGCAGCGTAGCGGCCATCCGGGAATCTGGAAACACCATATATTTT; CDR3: CASSVAAIRESGNTIYF
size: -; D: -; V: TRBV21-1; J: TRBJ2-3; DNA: TGTGCCAGCACCTCGGACAGGCCCTGGGCAGATACGCAGTATTTT; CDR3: CASTSDRPWADTQYF
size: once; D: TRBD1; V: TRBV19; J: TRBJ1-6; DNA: TGTGCCAGAGCTCCAGGGGGCCACCAGTCACCCCTCCACTTT; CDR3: CARAPGGHQSPLHF
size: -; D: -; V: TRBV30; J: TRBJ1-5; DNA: TGTGCCTGGAGTTTAGGGGGAAATCAGCCCCAGCATTTT; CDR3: CAWSLGGNQPQHF
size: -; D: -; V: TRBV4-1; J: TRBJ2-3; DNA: TGCGCCAGCAGCCAAGATAGAGCCACAGATACGCAGTATTTT; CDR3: CASSQDRATDTQYF
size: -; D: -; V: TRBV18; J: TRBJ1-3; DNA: TGTGCCAGCTCACCCGGGGGGAACTCTGGAAACACCATATATTTT; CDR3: CASSPGGNSGNTIYF
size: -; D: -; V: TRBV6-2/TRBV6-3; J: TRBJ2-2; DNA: TGTGCCAGCAGTTACTCGTTTAGCCCCAGGGACACCGGGGAGCTGTTTTTT; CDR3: CASSYSFSPRDTGELFF
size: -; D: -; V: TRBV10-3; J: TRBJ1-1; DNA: TGTGCCATCAGTCCAACAGGGCACACTGAAGCTTTCTTT; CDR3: CAISPTGHTEAFF
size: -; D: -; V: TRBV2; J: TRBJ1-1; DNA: TGTGCCAGCAGTGATGCCAGGCCCCCGGGGGGCACTGAAGCTTTCTTT; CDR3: CASSDARPPGGTEAFF
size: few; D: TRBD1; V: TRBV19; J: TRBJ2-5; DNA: TGTGCCAGTCAACACAGGGGCGGTGGGCAGACCCAGTACTTC; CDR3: CASQHRGGGQTQYF
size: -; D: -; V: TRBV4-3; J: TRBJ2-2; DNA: TGCGCCAGCAGCTGGTCCAGTCCCGTCGCCTCGAACACCGGGGAGCTGTTTTTT; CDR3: CASSWSSPVASNTGELFF
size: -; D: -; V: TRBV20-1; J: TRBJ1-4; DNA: TGCAGTGCTAGTAGGGTCATCGGGAGCGAAAAACTGTTTTTT; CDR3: CSASRVIGSEKLFF
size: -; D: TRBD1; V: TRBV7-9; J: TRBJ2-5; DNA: TGTGCCAGCAGCCCGGGGACAGCGGAAGAGACCCAGTACTTC; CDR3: CASSPGTAEETQYF
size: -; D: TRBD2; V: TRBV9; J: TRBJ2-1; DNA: TGTGCCAGCAGCGTAAGGGCGAACGGGGGGGAGCAGTTCTTC; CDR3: CASSVRANGGEQFF
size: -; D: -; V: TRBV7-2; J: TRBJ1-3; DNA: TGTGCCAGCAGCTTAGCCGGGGGGCTCTCTGGAAACACCATATATTTT; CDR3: CASSLAGGLSGNTIYF